This T cell receptor (beta chain) was profiled in a study of T cell repertoires in cytomegalovirus infection. The wider study: Public TCR beta signatures marked donors with CMV infection and the matching HLA.

The V end was cut by 6 bases, the J end by 7 bases, with 21 bases between. CDR3 length: 16 amino acids. TCRdb recomputed calls from the reads with MiXCR, one row per CDR3 protein. The sample has under 250,000 distinct CDR3 sequences, more than 9% seen once. General study points: It was HLA-C-restricted CMV-specific TCR beta clonotypes that dominated the response ex vivo. Accumulated public TCR beta family frequency recognized individuals carrying CMV together with the relevant HLA.

This clonotype was found many times. Its target is not known. The receptor was isolated from a human donor in good health (CMV status not recorded). Some clones in this sample may be carry-over from other donors' samples. The sample consisted of PBMCs. The chain is built from TRBV12-3 or TRBV12-4 and TRBJ1-4; D gene ambiguous. This CDR3 is CASSLLGSGIGEKLFF. Here the CDR3 DNA reads TGTGCCAGCAGCCTTTTAGGTTCCGGGATTGGTGAAAAACTGTTTTTT.